These T cell receptor beta chains were read from a single sample in a study of T-cell memory formation after mild COVID-19. MiXCR, run by TCRdb on the 5' RACE reads, gives a single entry per CDR3 protein. The table lists around 300,000 distinct CDR3 sequences, roughly a fifth of them singletons, with roughly 21% in the top ten. The sample was PBMCs or a T cell subset sorted from them (not recorded which). These receptors were taken from a man younger than 35 who had mild COVID-19 (a few samples of this study predate the infection). Cell type and time point are not known. Each CDR3 is given with its conserved first and last residue. Fields, in order: D gene, J gene, clone size, V gene, CDR3 DNA, CDR3 protein. D genes are given only for firm matches. Clone sizes are given selectively: once, few, many, or a class where the clone is expanded.

D: TRBD1; J: TRBJ1-2; size: -; V: TRBV7-2; DNA: TGTGCCAGCAGCTTAGTCTTCCGGACAGGGAGTCACTATGGCTACACCTTC; CDR3: CASSLVFRTGSHYGYTF
D: -; J: TRBJ1-2; size: -; V: TRBV12-3/TRBV12-4; DNA: TGTGCCAGCAGTTTTCAGGGGCATGGGGGCTACACCTTC; CDR3: CASSFQGHGGYTF
D: -; J: TRBJ1-2; size: few; V: TRBV4-3; DNA: TGCGCCAGCAGCCAAGTGGCGGGCCCTACTAACTATGGCTACACCTTC; CDR3: CASSQVAGPTNYGYTF
D: -; J: TRBJ1-6; size: -; V: TRBV20-1; DNA: TGCAGTGCCCGGGGAGGACCCTTTGATTCACCCCTCCACTTT; CDR3: CSARGGPFDSPLHF
D: -; J: TRBJ2-2; size: -; V: TRBV23-1; DNA: TGCGCCAGCAGTCAAGGGGCCGGGGGCGCTTCCGGGGAGCTGTTTTTT; CDR3: CASSQGAGGASGELFF
D: -; J: TRBJ2-7; size: few; V: TRBV30; DNA: TGTGCCTGGAGCGCCTCAGGGACCAGCGAGCAGTACTTC; CDR3: CAWSASGTSEQYF
D: TRBD1; J: TRBJ1-1; size: few; V: TRBV5-1; DNA: TGCGCCAGCAGCCAACAGGGGTTCACTGAAGCTTTCTTT; CDR3: CASSQQGFTEAFF
D: -; J: TRBJ2-3; size: few; V: TRBV6-2/TRBV6-3; DNA: TGTGCCAGCAGTTACTCGTCCTTCAGGGAAAGCACAGATACGCAGTATTTT; CDR3: CASSYSSFRESTDTQYF
D: -; J: TRBJ1-1; size: few; V: TRBV12-3/TRBV12-4; DNA: TGTGCCAGCAGTCCCCTCGGGGCAGGGGCCACTGAAGCTTTCTTT; CDR3: CASSPLGAGATEAFF
D: -; J: TRBJ2-2; size: many; V: TRBV18; DNA: TGTGCCAGCTCACCACGGCCGGGGAACACCGGGGAGCTGTTTTTT; CDR3: CASSPRPGNTGELFF
D: -; J: TRBJ2-1; size: -; V: TRBV7-2; DNA: TGTGCCAGCAGCTTTCTTGCTGAGCAGTTCTTC; CDR3: CASSFLAEQFF
D: TRBD1; J: TRBJ2-3; size: few; V: TRBV5-1; DNA: TGCGCCAGCAGCGACCCACAGGGGGCCACAGATACGCAGTATTTT; CDR3: CASSDPQGATDTQYF